The 18 T cell receptor beta chains below come from one sample, sequenced in a study of persistence of HIV-infected CD4 T cells. The immunoSEQ assay was version 4, run in survey mode. This table comes from immunoSEQ multiplex PCR, and its TCRdb copy is limited to in-frame clones, with some not included. The sample consists of tens of thousands of clones, approximately 80% of them appearing once. An overlapping HIV-1 Gag peptide pool stimulated these cells at 1 ug/peptide/mL. Sorted nonresponding memory CD4+ T cells were CD40L-negative, CD69-negative, CD45RO-high. Their cognate antigens are unknown. Source: CD4+ T cells sorted from PBMCs after roughly 18-hour stimulation, taken from a patient who received antiretroviral therapy. The receptors here all came from an adult man with HIV who was CMV-seropositive.

The CDR3 DNA reads TGTGCCAGCAGTACGACAGCGGGCGGCTACACCTTC. This gives the protein CASSTTAGGYTF. This chain uses TRBV25-1 with TRBJ1-2; a weak D match, TRBD1 (5 bases). The CDR3 has 12 amino acids. V lost 5 bases to trimming and J lost 8 bases, with 12 bases between them. Germline V gene data show CDR1 as MGHDK and CDR2 as SYGVNS.

The sample holds one count of this clone. The chain is built from TRBV19 and TRBJ1-2; TRBD1 is a possible D gene (5 bases). Per germline, CDR1 LNHDA and CDR2 SQIVND (reference sequence). V gave up 4 bases and J gave up 3 bases, with 15 bases separating them. CDR3 length: 15 residues. The CDR3 loop is CASSTREGRDYGYTF. CDR3 nucleotides: TGTGCCAGTAGTACGAGAGAGGGACGGGACTATGGCTACACCTTC.

The V and J genes are TRBV27 and TRBJ1-1, with 11 bases aligning to TRBD1. The CDR3 is 16 amino acids. V lost 3 bases and J lost 0; bases outside the gene matches: 3. Germline V gives CDR1 MNHEY, CDR2 SMNVEV (reference sequence). CDR3 nucleotides: TGTGCCAGCAGTTTCCGGACAGGGGGCATGAACACTGAAGCTTTCTTT. Protein product: CASSFRTGGMNTEAFF.

The chain links TRBV15 to TRBJ1-6; the D is unclear. The CDR3 has 15 residues. The germline V gene encodes CDR1 LNHNV and CDR2 YYDKDF (reference sequence). The V end was cut by 1 base, the J end by 7 bases, with 11 bases between. The CDR3 here is CATSRVGGVNSPLHF. The CDR3 region has the DNA TGTGCCACCAGCAGAGTAGGCGGGGTCAATTCACCCCTCCACTTT.

This clone occurred once. V is TRBV7-3 and J is TRBJ2-7; the match to TRBD2 covers 9 bases. The CDR3 loop spans 15 amino acids. J lost 4 bases, V lost 4 bases, and 8 bases had no gene match. CDR1 is SGHTA, CDR2 FQGTGA, per germline. The CDR3 region is CASSYQGGRGYEQYF. The CDR3 region has the DNA TGTGCCAGCAGCTACCAAGGCGGGAGGGGTTACGAGCAGTACTTC.

By share, this clone ranks as medium-sized. This chain links TRBV6-6 with TRBJ2-7; no reliable D call. V was cut by 6 bases and J by 4 bases, with 10 bases left in between. In germline, CDR1 is MNHNY, CDR2 SVGAGI (reference sequence). CDR3 length equals 12 residues. For the CDR3, the DNA is TGTGCCAGCAGCATGGACGGATACGAGCAGTACTTC. Amino acids: CASSMDGYEQYF.

The V call is TRBV18, the J call TRBJ2-6; D uncertain. The CDR3 is 16 amino acids. In germline, CDR1 is KGHSH, CDR2 LQKENI. V was trimmed by 3 bases and J by 4 bases, leaving 13 bases between them. CDR3 nucleotide sequence: TGTGCCAGCTCACCCCAGGTGGCGACGGGGGCCAACGTCCTGACTTTC. Protein product: CASSPQVATGANVLTF.

As concerns this clone: A junction boundary mismatches the germline segment, possibly from a read error. V and J are TRBV7-7 and TRBJ2-3; maybe TRBD2 (7 bases). Germline V gene lookup returns CDR1 SSHAT and CDR2 FNYEAQ (reference sequence). This CDR3 has 15 amino acids. In DNA form, the CDR3 reads TGTGCTAGCAGCATCCGGGGGGACACCAAAGATACGCAGTATTTT. Amino acid sequence: CASSIRGDTKDTQYF. Filled out from reference TRBV7-7 and TRBJ2-3, the complete variable domain reads GAGVSQSPRYKVTKRGQDVTLRCDPISSHATLYWYQQALGQGPEFLTYFNYEAQPDKSGLPSDRFSAERPEGSISTLTIQRTEQRDSAMYRCASSIRGDTKDTQYFGPGTRLTVL.

The J gene is TRBJ2-6, the V gene TRBV5-1; unclear D gene. This CDR3 has 15 residues. The V gene lost 2 bases and the J gene lost 6 bases, with 12 bases spanning the gap. Looked up from germline, CDR1 is SGHRS and CDR2 is YFSETQ. The CDR3 sequence is CASSLSSTEANVLTF. The CDR3 DNA follows: TGCGCCAGCAGCTTATCATCGACCGAGGCCAACGTCCTGACTTTC.

V is TRBV12-3 or TRBV12-4 and J is TRBJ1-2; D call uncertain. Trimming removed 5 bases from V and 2 bases from J, with 9 bases in between. This CDR3 contains 13 residues. Here the CDR3 reads CASSRGKNYGYTF. CDR3 sequence (DNA): TGTGCCAGCAGTCGTGGGAAGAACTATGGCTACACCTTC.

The chain uses TRBV4-1 and TRBJ2-3; 11 bases map to TRBD2. The V gene end was trimmed by 4 bases and the J gene end by 1 base; junction bases not matched to a gene: 19. Germline assignment: CDR1 MGHRA and CDR2 YSYEKL. The CDR3 length is 21 residues. CDR3 in DNA: TGCGCCAGCAGCCCGTACACTCCCGGAGTAGCGGGGGGGGGCGGCACAGATACGCAGTATTTT. It codes for CASSPYTPGVAGGGGTDTQYF.

The chain links TRBV2 to TRBJ1-2; tentatively, D is TRBD1 (5 bases). There are 11 residues in the CDR3. The germline CDR1 and CDR2 sequences are SNHLY and FYNNEI. V lost 6 bases, J lost 8 bases, and 10 bases lay in between. CDR3 sequence: CASSQGWGYTF. The CDR3 coding sequence is TGTGCCAGCAGCCAGGGATGGGGCTACACCTTC.

The chain couples TRBV6-1 to TRBJ2-4; no clear D gene. This CDR3 has 15 amino acids. The V gene's germline CDR1 is MNHNS and CDR2 SASEGT. Between the trimmed V and J ends, which lost 5 bases and 1 base, there was a span of 12 bases. The CDR3 reads CASSLDHAAKNIQYF. The CDR3 region has the DNA TGTGCCAGCAGTTTGGACCACGCGGCCAAAAACATTCAGTACTTC.

CDR3 sequence reads: CASSPPGVGQAYF. The CDR3 nucleotides are TGTGCCAGCTCACCACCGGGTGTGGGACAGGCGTACTTC. The rearrangement uses TRBV18 and TRBJ2-7; TRBD1 aligns across 8 bases. V shed 0 bases and J 12 bases; nucleotides not matched to a gene: 7. The V gene's germline CDR1 is KGHSH and CDR2 LQKENI. The CDR3 is 13 amino acids.

This chain joins TRBV11-1 and TRBJ1-2; TRBD1 might be the D (5 bases). The CDR3 contains 16 residues. The V end lost 0 bases, the J end lost 0 bases, and 11 bases lay between the germline ends. Germline lookup yields CDR1 SGHAT and CDR2 FQDESV (reference sequence). The CDR3: CASSLARDRPNYGYTF. CDR3 nucleotide sequence: TGTGCCAGCAGCTTAGCCCGGGACCGCCCTAACTATGGCTACACCTTC.

Details on this clone: This sample includes further DNA sequences coding for the same CDR3. The V and J genes are TRBV9 and TRBJ1-6; D is unresolved. CDR1 and CDR2 (germline): SGDLS, YYNGEE. Deletions cut 0 bases from V and 8 bases from J, with 12 bases between. This CDR3 region has 15 residues. The CDR3 DNA sequence: TGTGCCAGCAGCGTAGACGGCGGGCGGGATTCACCCCTCCACTTT. It is translated as CASSVDGGRDSPLHF.

This clone showed up just once. The CDR3 DNA reads as TGTGCCAGCAGTTACTCCCCAGGGCGCTACGAGCAGTACTTC. Amino acids: CASSYSPGRYEQYF. The chain couples TRBV6-6 to TRBJ2-7; D is possibly TRBD1 (5 bases). There are 14 residues in the CDR3. Germline CDR1 reads MNHNY; CDR2 reads SVGAGI (reference sequence). Trimming took 0 bases from V and 3 from J, leaving 9 bases between them.

A few counts support this clone. The DNA of the CDR3 is TGTGCCAGCAGTTACTCGGCCACTGAAGCTTTCTTT. Its protein is CASSYSATEAFF. The chain has TRBV6-5 and TRBJ1-1; no firm D call. Trimming took 0 bases from V and 4 from J, leaving 3 bases between them. Germline V lookup: CDR1 MNHEY, CDR2 SVGAGI. The CDR3 covers 12 residues.